This T cell receptor beta chain was retrieved from a study of shared clonotypes between healthy human individuals. As for the study in general: CD4 naive cells filled three plates per donor, CD4 memory three, CD8 naive two and CD8 memory one. Study results and caveats: Naive CD4 clonotypes were shared across a handful of donors at 5% to 6%. Tissues were not sampled, only blood, and their repertoires likely differ.

Under the authors' procedure: Filtering was not the same, since immunoSEQ gave junction-only sequences without quality scores. Method: immunoSEQ multiplex PCR; TCRdb's copy keeps in-frame clones and lacks some. That table furnishes V, J and clone size, whereas the DNA furnished D and trimming. The sample shows around 1.9 million clones, approximately 94% of them seen only once. In the case of this clone: Antigen unknown.

Selected positively for CCR7 and CD45RO-negative, naive CD8 cells excluded terminally differentiated effector memory CD45RA+ cells. The source of this sequence is a man younger than 35 in good health. Some clones in this sample may be carry-over from other donors' samples. The sequencing sample was made of naive CD8+ T cells from PBMCs.

CDR3 residues: CASSSASERFLEKLFF. Written as DNA, the CDR3 is TGTGCCAGCAGTTCAGCATCAGAAAGATTCTTGGAAAAACTGTTTTTT. V is TRBV28 and J is TRBJ1-4, with D uncertain. Per the germline V gene, CDR1 is MDHEN and CDR2 is SYDVKM. The V end lost 4 bases, the J end lost 8 bases, and 20 bases lay between the germline ends. The CDR3 is 16 amino acids.